This T cell receptor beta chain was identified in a study of cytomegalovirus exposure and HLA in healthy donors. This clone was detected a few times. PCR amplification relied on 60 Vbeta primers (plus 13 Jbeta primers). Only in-frame clones appear in the TCRdb table, and some are missing; sequencing was by immunoSEQ multiplex PCR. The sample consists of 150,000 to 250,000 clones, around three quarters of them appearing once. In germline, CDR1 is SGHRS, CDR2 YFSETQ. Trimming took 4 bases from V and 2 from J; bases not matched to a gene: 7. The CDR3 has 15 residues. This clonotype originated in a woman aged 30 to 39 in good health and CMV-seropositive. Material: PBMCs. The chain is built from TRBV5-1 and TRBJ1-1; 8 nucleotides agree with TRBD1. The DNA for the CDR3 is TGCGCCAGCAGCGCCAGACAGGGGCGCAACACTGAAGCTTTCTTT. Protein: CASSARQGRNTEAFF.